This T cell receptor (beta chain) was found in a study of blood T cell repertoires in COVID-19. Study details: PBMCs, B-cell-depleted T cells, or T cells provided the cDNA or gDNA that made up the material.

Trimming took 5 bases from V and 2 from J, leaving 9 bases between them. This CDR3 spans 13 amino acids. Produced via immunoSEQ multiplex PCR; TCRdb's table is partial and in-frame only. The sample holds about 180,000 clones, 75% to 80% seen once. The sequence was collected from a woman in her 70s with acute or convalescent COVID-19. The material sequenced was peripheral blood. J is TRBJ1-2 and V is TRBV12-3 or TRBV12-4; D unresolved. CDR3 sequence (DNA): TGTGCCAGCAGTGCTCAGAGGAACTATGGCTACACCTTC. As protein: CASSAQRNYGYTF.